This T cell receptor beta chain was captured by sequencing in a study of T cell responses to AZD1222 COVID-19 vaccine. Study results and limitations: Increases in Spike-specific TCR breadth and depth were seen after two AZD1222 doses.

Trimming took off 3 bases at V and 6 bases at J, with 12 bases between the two ends. This CDR3 region has 14 residues. In germline, CDR1 is MDHEN, CDR2 SYDVKM. Repertoires were generated with immunoSEQ multiplex PCR, while TCRdb's copy carries only in-frame clones and drops some. Of over 100,000 clones listed, 85% to 90% are singletons. As to this clone: Its antigen is not identified.

This sequence was found in an adult in good health. This specimen consisted of peripheral blood, obtained on day 0 of AZD1222 vaccination. The V call is TRBV28, the J call TRBJ2-1; D may be TRBD1 or TRBD2 (5 bases each). The CDR3 DNA reads as TGTGCCAGCAGTTTTTGGTCCGGGACCAATGAGCAGTTCTTC. This translates into CASSFWSGTNEQFF. The variable domain in full, with the rest retrieved from reference TRBV28 and TRBJ2-1, is DVKVTQSSRYLVKRTGEKVFLECVQDMDHENMFWYRQDPGLGLRLIYFSYDVKMKEKGDIPEGYSVSREKKERFSLILESASTNQTSMYLCASSFWSGTNEQFFGPGTRLTVL.